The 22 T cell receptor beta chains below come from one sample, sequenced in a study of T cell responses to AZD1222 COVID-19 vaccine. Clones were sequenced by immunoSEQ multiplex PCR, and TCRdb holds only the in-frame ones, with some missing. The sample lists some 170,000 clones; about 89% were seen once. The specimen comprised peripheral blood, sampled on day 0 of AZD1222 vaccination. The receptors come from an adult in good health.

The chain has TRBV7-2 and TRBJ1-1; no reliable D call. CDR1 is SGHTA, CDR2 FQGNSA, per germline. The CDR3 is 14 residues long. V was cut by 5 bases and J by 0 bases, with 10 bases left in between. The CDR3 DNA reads TGTGCCAGCAGCCCCCGACGGATGAACACTGAAGCTTTCTTT. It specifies CASSPRRMNTEAFF.

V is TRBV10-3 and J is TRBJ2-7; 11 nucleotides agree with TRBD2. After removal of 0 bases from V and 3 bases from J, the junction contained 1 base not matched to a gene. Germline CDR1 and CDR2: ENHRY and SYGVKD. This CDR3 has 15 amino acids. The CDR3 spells CAISESGLADYEQYF. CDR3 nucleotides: TGTGCCATCAGTGAGTCGGGACTAGCGGACTACGAGCAGTACTTC.

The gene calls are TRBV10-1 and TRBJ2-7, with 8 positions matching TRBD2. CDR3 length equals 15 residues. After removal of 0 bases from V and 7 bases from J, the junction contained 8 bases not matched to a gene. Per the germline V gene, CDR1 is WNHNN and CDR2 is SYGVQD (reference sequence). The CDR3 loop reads CASSESLAGVREQYF. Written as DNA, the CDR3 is TGCGCCAGCAGTGAGTCTCTAGCGGGCGTCCGGGAGCAGTACTTC.

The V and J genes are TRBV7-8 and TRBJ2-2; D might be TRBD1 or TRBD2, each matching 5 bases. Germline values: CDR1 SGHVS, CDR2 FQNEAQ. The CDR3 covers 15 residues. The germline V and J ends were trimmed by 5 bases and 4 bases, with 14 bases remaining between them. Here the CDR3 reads CASSQGSVRTGELFF. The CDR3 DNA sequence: TGTGCCAGCAGCCAGGGTAGCGTCCGCACCGGGGAGCTGTTTTTT.

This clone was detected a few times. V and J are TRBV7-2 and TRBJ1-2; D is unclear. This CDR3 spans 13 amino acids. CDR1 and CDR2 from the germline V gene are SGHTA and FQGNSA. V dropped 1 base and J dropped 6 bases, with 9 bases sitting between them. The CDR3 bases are TGTGCCAGCAGCTTAGGGAGGGAGGATGGCTACACCTTC. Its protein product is CASSLGREDGYTF.

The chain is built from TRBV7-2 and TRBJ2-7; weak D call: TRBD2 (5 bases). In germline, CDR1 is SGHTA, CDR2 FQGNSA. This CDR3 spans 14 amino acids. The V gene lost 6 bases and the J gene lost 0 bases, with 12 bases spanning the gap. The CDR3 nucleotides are TGTGCCAGCAGGCCCGGACGGGGCTCCTACGAGCAGTACTTC. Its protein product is CASRPGRGSYEQYF. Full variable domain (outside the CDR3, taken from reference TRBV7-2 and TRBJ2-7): GAGVSQSPSNKVTEKGKDVELRCDPISGHTALYWYRQSLGQGLEFLIYFQGNSAPDKSGLPSDRFSAERTGGSVSTLTIQRTQQEDSAVYLCASRPGRGSYEQYFGPGTRLTVT.

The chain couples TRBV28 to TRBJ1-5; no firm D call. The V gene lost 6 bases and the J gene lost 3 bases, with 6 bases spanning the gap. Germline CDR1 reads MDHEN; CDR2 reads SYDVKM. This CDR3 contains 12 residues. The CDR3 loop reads CASSQANQPQHF. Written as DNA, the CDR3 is TGTGCCAGCAGCCAGGCCAATCAGCCCCAGCATTTT.

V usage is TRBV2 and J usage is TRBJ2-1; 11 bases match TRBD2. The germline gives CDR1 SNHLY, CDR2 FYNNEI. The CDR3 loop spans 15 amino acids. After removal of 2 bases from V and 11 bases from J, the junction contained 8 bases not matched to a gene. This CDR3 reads CASSETSGRVGKQFF. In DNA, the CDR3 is TGTGCCAGCAGTGAAACTAGCGGGAGAGTGGGCAAGCAGTTCTTC. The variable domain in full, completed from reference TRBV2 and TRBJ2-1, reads EPEVTQTPSHQVTQMGQEVILRCVPISNHLYFYWYRQILGQKVEFLVSFYNNEISEKSEIFDDQFSVERPDGSNFTLKIRSTKLEDSAMYFCASSETSGRVGKQFFGPGTRLTVL.

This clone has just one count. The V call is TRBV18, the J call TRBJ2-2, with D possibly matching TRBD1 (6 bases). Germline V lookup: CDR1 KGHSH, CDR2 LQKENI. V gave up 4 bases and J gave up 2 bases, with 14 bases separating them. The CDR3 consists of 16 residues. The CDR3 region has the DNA TGTGCCAGCTCACGCTCCCAGGGGACCAACACCGGGGAGCTGTTTTTT. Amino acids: CASSRSQGTNTGELFF.

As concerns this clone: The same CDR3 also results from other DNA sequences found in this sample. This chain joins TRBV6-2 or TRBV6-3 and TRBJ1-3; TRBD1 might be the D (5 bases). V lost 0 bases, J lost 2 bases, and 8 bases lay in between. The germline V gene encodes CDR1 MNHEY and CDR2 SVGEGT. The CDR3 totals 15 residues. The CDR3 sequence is CASSYSSGTGNTIYF. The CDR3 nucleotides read TGTGCCAGCAGTTACTCCTCAGGGACTGGAAACACCATATATTTT.

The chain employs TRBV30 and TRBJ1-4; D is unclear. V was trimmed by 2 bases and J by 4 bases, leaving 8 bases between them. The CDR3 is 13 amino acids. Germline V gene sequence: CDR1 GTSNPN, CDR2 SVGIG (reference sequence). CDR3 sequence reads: CAWSRDNNEKLFF. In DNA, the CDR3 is TGTGCCTGGAGTAGAGATAATAATGAAAAACTGTTTTTT.

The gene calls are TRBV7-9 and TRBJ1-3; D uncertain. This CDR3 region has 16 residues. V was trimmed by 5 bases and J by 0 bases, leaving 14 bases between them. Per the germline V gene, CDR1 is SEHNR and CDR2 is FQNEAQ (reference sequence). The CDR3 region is CASSLLRTGSGNTIYF. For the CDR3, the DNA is TGTGCCAGCAGCCTCCTTCGGACCGGCTCTGGAAACACCATATATTTT. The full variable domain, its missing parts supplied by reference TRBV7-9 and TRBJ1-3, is DTGVSQNPRHKITKRGQNVTFRCDPISEHNRLYWYRQTLGQGPEFLTYFQNEAQLEKSRLLSDRFSAERPKGSFSTLEIQRTEQGDSAMYLCASSLLRTGSGNTIYFGEGSWLTVV.

CDR3 nucleotide sequence: TGTGCCATCAGTGAGGTAGGGGACTATGGCTACACCTTC. This codes for CAISEVGDYGYTF. This chain uses TRBV10-3 with TRBJ1-2, with D possibly being TRBD1 (5 bases). CDR3 length equals 13 residues. Trimming removed 2 bases from V and 3 bases from J, with 7 bases in between. The V gene's germline CDR1 is ENHRY and CDR2 SYGVKD.

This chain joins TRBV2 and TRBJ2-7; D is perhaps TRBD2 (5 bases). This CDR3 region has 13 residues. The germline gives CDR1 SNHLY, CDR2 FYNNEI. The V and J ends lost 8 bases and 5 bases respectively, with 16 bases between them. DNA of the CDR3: TGTGCCAGCTCCGAATTGGTCGGGAACGAGCAGTACTTC. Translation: CASSELVGNEQYF.

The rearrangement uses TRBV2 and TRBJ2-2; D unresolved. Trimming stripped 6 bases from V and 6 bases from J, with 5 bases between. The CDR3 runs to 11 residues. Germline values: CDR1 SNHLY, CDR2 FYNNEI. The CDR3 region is CASRVAGELFF. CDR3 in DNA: TGTGCCAGCAGGGTAGCCGGGGAGCTGTTTTTT.

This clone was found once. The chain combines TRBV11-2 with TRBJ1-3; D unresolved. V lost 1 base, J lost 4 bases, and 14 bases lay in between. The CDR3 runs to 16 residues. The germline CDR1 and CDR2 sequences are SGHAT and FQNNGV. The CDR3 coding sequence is TGTGCCAGCAGCTTAGCCGGCCAAGCGAGGGGAAACACCATATATTTT. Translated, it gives CASSLAGQARGNTIYF.

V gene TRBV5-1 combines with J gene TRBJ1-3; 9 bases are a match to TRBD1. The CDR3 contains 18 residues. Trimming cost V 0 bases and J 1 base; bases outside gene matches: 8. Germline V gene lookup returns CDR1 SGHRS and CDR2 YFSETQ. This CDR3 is CASSLGSGTGFSGNTIYF. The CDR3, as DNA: TGCGCCAGCAGCTTGGGATCCGGGACAGGGTTTTCTGGAAACACCATATATTTT.

The DNA of the CDR3 is TGTGCCAGCAGTTACTCTCCTCAGGGGAATACTGAAGCTTTCTTT. The encoded protein is CASSYSPQGNTEAFF. This sequence joins TRBV6-5 and TRBJ1-1, with D possibly being TRBD1 (6 bases). The CDR3 sequence is 15 residues long. CDR1 and CDR2 from the germline V gene are MNHEY and SVGAGI. V lost 0 bases and J lost 5, with 13 bases in between.

For the CDR3, the DNA is TGTGCCAGCAGCACGTCTGGGACAGGCTTCTCCAATGAGCAGTTCTTC. This codes for CASSTSGTGFSNEQFF. The chain couples TRBV11-2 to TRBJ2-1, with TRBD1 matching over 8 bases. V lost 5 bases, J lost 6 bases, and 12 bases stayed unmatched. This CDR3 contains 16 residues. Germline V gives CDR1 SGHAT, CDR2 FQNNGV. Together with reference TRBV11-2 and TRBJ2-1, the CDR3 gives the full variable domain: EAGVAQSPRYKIIEKRQSVAFWCNPISGHATLYWYQQILGQGPKLLIQFQNNGVVDDSQLPKDRFSAERLKGVDSTLKIQPAKLEDSAVYLCASSTSGTGFSNEQFFGPGTRLTVL.

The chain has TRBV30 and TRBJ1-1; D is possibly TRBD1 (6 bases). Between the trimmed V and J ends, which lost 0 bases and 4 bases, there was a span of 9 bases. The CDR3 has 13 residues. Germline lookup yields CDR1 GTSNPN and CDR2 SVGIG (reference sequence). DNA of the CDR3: TGTGCCTGGAGTGTGCGAGGGGGCACTGAAGCTTTCTTT. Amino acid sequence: CAWSVRGGTEAFF.

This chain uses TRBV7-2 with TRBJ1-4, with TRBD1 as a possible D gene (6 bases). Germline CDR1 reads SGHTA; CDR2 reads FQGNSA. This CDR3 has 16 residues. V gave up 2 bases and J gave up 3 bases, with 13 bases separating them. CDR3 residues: CASSLNGGLANEKLFF. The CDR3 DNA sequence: TGTGCCAGCAGCTTAAATGGGGGCTTGGCTAATGAAAAACTGTTTTTT.

The CDR3 sequence is CASSFSTGEYTEAFF. The CDR3 bases are TGTGCCAGCAGCTTCTCGACAGGGGAGTACACTGAAGCTTTCTTT. The chain has TRBV28 and TRBJ1-1; 8 bases map to TRBD1. V shed 6 bases and J 3 bases; nucleotides not matched to a gene: 9. Per germline, CDR1 MDHEN and CDR2 SYDVKM. The length of the CDR3 is 15 residues.